The present entry profiles one TCR beta chain with its context. Its matching antigen is unknown. TCRdb's table, derived via immunoSEQ multiplex PCR, lists solely in-frame clones and lacks some. The repertoire holds roughly 130,000 clones, with 80% as singletons. Time point indicated: week 11, during vaccination. Every vaccine dose comprised 300 ug of mutant IDH1 20-mer peptide plus topical imiquimod. The sample originates from a study of a mutant IDH1 vaccine in newly diagnosed glioma. V dropped 5 bases and J dropped 0 bases, with 19 bases sitting between them. CDR3 length: 18 residues. Germline V CDR1 and CDR2: LGHNA, YNFKEQ.

This rearrangement joins TRBV4-2 to TRBJ2-2, with D possibly being TRBD1 (6 bases). This sequence was found in a man between 40 and 49 years old with glioma. The sequences come from PBMCs, collected from a glioma patient whose treatment included an IDH1 peptide vaccine. As DNA, the CDR3 is TGTGCCAGCAGCGAAACACCCGCCGGGACACCGAACACCGGGGAGCTGTTTTTT. Amino acids: CASSETPAGTPNTGELFF.